These 28 T cell receptor beta chains were all obtained from the same sample, sequenced in a study of Ad26.COV2.S vaccination and SARS-CoV-2 variants. Stated treatment: about 20 received Ad26.COV2.S at low or high dose, single or two shots; about 5 received placebo; per-sample allocation not given. Material that was analyzed had been drawn on day 63 after the first vaccine or placebo injection. The method was immunoSEQ multiplex PCR; TCRdb's version includes in-frame clones alone and lacks a portion of them. The data contain about 350,000 clones, roughly 84% of them singletons. The sample in question was peripheral blood, obtained in a trial of Ad26.COV2.S vaccine versus placebo. All receptors come from a person aged 18-60 years who received the Ad26.COV2.S COVID-19 vaccine or a placebo.

The CDR3 spells CSTRGSPNEKLFF. CDR3 bases: TGCAGCACCCGTGGGAGCCCGAATGAAAAACTGTTTTTT. The J gene is TRBJ1-4, the V gene TRBV29-1; D uncertain. The CDR3 runs 13 residues. V was shortened by 8 bases and J by 5 bases, with 15 bases between the two germline ends. Germline values: CDR1 SQVTM, CDR2 ANQGSEA.

The chain is built from TRBV4-3 and TRBJ2-1; D is unclear. Germline V gene lookup returns CDR1 LGHNA and CDR2 YSLEER. The CDR3 sequence is 12 residues long. V was shortened by 5 bases and J by 7 bases, with 9 bases between the two germline ends. The CDR3 coding sequence is TGCGCCAGCAGCGAGATTCTGAATGAGCAGTTCTTC. Translated, it gives CASSEILNEQFF.

The V gene is TRBV9, the J gene TRBJ2-1; 8 positions agree with TRBD2. Germline V gene sequence: CDR1 SGDLS, CDR2 YYNGEE. The CDR3 spans 15 residues. V shed 0 bases, J shed 7 bases, and the junction held 6 bases outside the gene matches. This chain's CDR3 is CASSVDLAGWNEQFF. The CDR3, as DNA: TGTGCCAGCAGCGTAGATTTAGCGGGGTGGAATGAGCAGTTCTTC.

The chain recombines TRBV19 with TRBJ2-7, with D perhaps TRBD1 or TRBD2 (5 bases each). CDR3 length: 13 residues. Per germline, CDR1 LNHDA and CDR2 SQIVND (reference sequence). V was clipped by 4 bases and J by 5 bases, with 12 bases between them. The DNA of the CDR3 is TGTGCCAGTAGTAATCAAAGGGGAGACGAGCAGTACTTC. Translation: CASSNQRGDEQYF.

Of note for this clone: One end of the junction does not line up with germline, which may come from a read error. The V call is TRBV5-1, the J call TRBJ2-5; D not certain. The DNA end is more similar to TRBJ2-7, so the J call may be wrong. The germline gives CDR1 SGHRS, CDR2 YFSETQ. The CDR3 consists of 12 residues. CDR3 region: CTSSIGPYEQYF. Written as DNA, the CDR3 is TGCACCAGCAGCATTGGACCCTACGAGCAGTACTTC.

This clone has only a few counts. V is TRBV7-9 and J is TRBJ2-2; 9 bases map to TRBD2. The CDR3 totals 19 residues. After removal of 5 bases from V and 3 bases from J, the junction contained 16 bases not matched to a gene. CDR1 is SEHNR, CDR2 FQNEAQ, per germline (reference sequence). The CDR3 here is CASSPRGVLAGKHTGELFF. CDR3 nucleotides: TGTGCCAGCAGCCCACGTGGCGTCCTAGCGGGAAAACACACCGGGGAGCTGTTTTTT.

The J gene is TRBJ2-1, the V gene TRBV29-1; possible D gene TRBD1, 6 bases. Trimming removed 7 bases at V and 1 base at J, with 11 bases between. The CDR3 length is 13 residues. Germline loops: CDR1 SQVTM, CDR2 ANQGSEA. The CDR3 region is CSGSGTSYNEQFF. In nucleotides, the CDR3 is TGCAGCGGATCCGGGACATCCTACAATGAGCAGTTCTTC.

This clone is a singleton in its sample. The chain carries TRBV29-1 and TRBJ1-5; TRBD1 might be the D (5 bases). The CDR3 runs to 13 residues. V was cut by 6 bases and J by 5 bases, with 14 bases left in between. CDR1 and CDR2 (germline): SQVTM, ANQGSEA. This CDR3 is CSVAGTPDQPQHF. The CDR3 DNA reads as TGCAGCGTCGCCGGGACCCCAGATCAGCCCCAGCATTTT.

The gene calls are TRBV7-9 and TRBJ2-7; weak D call: TRBD2 (5 bases). Trimming took off 5 bases at V and 2 bases at J, with 10 bases between the two ends. The V gene's germline CDR1 is SEHNR and CDR2 FQNEAQ (reference sequence). This CDR3 has 13 residues. In DNA, the CDR3 is TGTGCCAGCAGCCCGGGAAACCCCTACGAGCAGTACTTC. Translating it yields CASSPGNPYEQYF. Full variable domain (outside the CDR3, taken from reference TRBV7-9 and TRBJ2-7): DTGVSQNPRHKITKRGQNVTFRCDPISEHNRLYWYRQTLGQGPEFLTYFQNEAQLEKSRLLSDRFSAERPKGSFSTLEIQRTEQGDSAMYLCASSPGNPYEQYFGPGTRLTVT.

The chain combines TRBV6-2 or TRBV6-3 with TRBJ2-1; 8 bases line up with TRBD1. The CDR3 extends over 13 amino acids. V gave up 2 bases and J gave up 12 bases; unmatched junction bases: 6. Germline CDR1 and CDR2: MNHEY and SVGEGT. CDR3 in DNA: TGTGCCAGCAGTTACCTTTTCGGGACAGGGCAGTTCTTC. It yields the protein CASSYLFGTGQFF.

The V gene is TRBV5-1, the J gene TRBJ1-1; D is perhaps TRBD1 (5 bases). In germline, CDR1 is SGHRS, CDR2 YFSETQ. The V end was cut by 2 bases, the J end by 4 bases, with 15 bases between. The CDR3 contains 15 residues. The CDR3 sequence is CASSLMGDRSTEAFF. As DNA, the CDR3 is TGCGCCAGCAGCTTAATGGGGGATAGGAGCACTGAAGCTTTCTTT.

The rearrangement uses TRBV7-2 and TRBJ2-3; possible D gene TRBD2, 5 bases. Deletions cut 2 bases from V and 3 bases from J, with 9 bases between. The germline gives CDR1 SGHTA, CDR2 FQGNSA. The CDR3 loop spans 14 amino acids. This CDR3 is CASSLISATDTQYF. As DNA, the CDR3 is TGTGCCAGCAGCTTAATTAGCGCGACAGATACGCAGTATTTT.

The chain is built from TRBV18 and TRBJ1-1; D call uncertain. The CDR3 contains 15 residues. Between the trimmed V and J ends, which lost 2 bases and 1 base, there was a span of 11 bases. CDR1 is KGHSH and CDR2 is LQKENI in the germline V gene. CDR3 protein: CASSPMAVENTEAFF. The CDR3 DNA is TGTGCCAGCTCACCAATGGCTGTCGAGAACACTGAAGCTTTCTTT.

This rearrangement joins TRBV3-1 (or the pseudogene TRBV3-2) to TRBJ2-7, with D uncertain. The CDR3 extends over 12 amino acids. V lost 8 bases to trimming and J lost 7 bases, with 15 bases between them. Germline assignment: CDR1 LGHDT and CDR2 YNNKEL (reference sequence). In nucleotides, the CDR3 is TGTGCCAGCGCCCTTTTAACTTCGGAGCAGTACTTC. This encodes CASALLTSEQYF.

This chain joins TRBV9 and TRBJ2-1, with 11 bases matching TRBD2. Germline V gene lookup returns CDR1 SGDLS and CDR2 YYNGEE. This CDR3 is built from 16 residues. J was trimmed by 8 bases and V by 0 bases; bases with no gene match: 7. DNA of the CDR3: TGTGCCAGCAGCGTAGCTGCGGGGACTAGCGGCTATGAGCAGTTCTTC. This translates into CASSVAAGTSGYEQFF.

This clone was seen ten or more times. Within the sample, other DNA sequences also encode this same CDR3. The chain recombines TRBV5-1 with TRBJ2-7, with 9 bases matching TRBD2. This CDR3 has 15 residues. CDR1 is SGHRS, CDR2 YFSETQ, per germline. V shed 0 bases and J 2 bases; nucleotides not matched to a gene: 3. For the CDR3, the DNA is TGCGCCAGCAGCTTGGGACTAGCGGTTCCCTACGAGCAGTACTTC. Protein sequence: CASSLGLAVPYEQYF.

In its sample, this clone was seen a few times. The chain links TRBV4-3 to TRBJ2-3; 9 nucleotides agree with TRBD2. Germline CDR1 and CDR2: LGHNA and YSLEER. CDR3 size: 17 residues. V was clipped by 5 bases and J by 4 bases; unmatched bases: 13. The CDR3 region is CASSKNRGGGAPDTQYF. The CDR3 DNA follows: TGCGCCAGCAGCAAAAATCGCGGCGGGGGGGCCCCAGATACGCAGTATTTT.

In DNA form, the CDR3 reads TGTGCCAGCAGCGCTGGGGTCGGTACGAGCACTGAAGCTTTCTTT. Translation: CASSAGVGTSTEAFF. This chain links TRBV9 with TRBJ1-1; no definite D call. V was cut by 3 bases and J by 4 bases, with 16 bases left in between. This CDR3 has 15 residues. CDR1 is SGDLS, CDR2 YYNGEE, per germline.

The genes are TRBV13 and TRBJ2-3; TRBD1 matches at 8 bases. V shed 5 bases, J shed 5 bases, and the junction held 0 bases outside the gene matches. The CDR3 has 12 amino acids. Per germline, CDR1 PRHDT and CDR2 FYEKMQ (reference sequence). The CDR3 DNA reads TGTGCCAGCAGCACAGGGGGAGATACGCAGTATTTT. This gives the protein CASSTGGDTQYF.

The V call is TRBV7-9, the J call TRBJ1-1; weak D call: TRBD1 (6 bases). The CDR3 is 12 residues long. Trimming pared 6 bases from V and 9 bases from J, leaving 14 bases between. CDR1 and CDR2 (germline): SEHNR, FQNEAQ (reference sequence). CDR3 nucleotides: TGTGCCAGCAGGGGATGGCAGGGGAAAGCTTTCTTT. Translated: CASRGWQGKAFF.

The rearrangement joins TRBV14 to TRBJ1-1, with D unclear. The CDR3 has 13 amino acids. The germline V and J ends were trimmed by 1 base and 1 base, with 4 bases remaining between them. Germline assignment: CDR1 SGHDN and CDR2 FVKESK. CDR3 residues: CASSQGRNTEAFF. The CDR3 coding sequence is TGTGCCAGCAGCCAAGGCAGGAACACTGAAGCTTTCTTT.

The chain carries TRBV7-6 and TRBJ1-3, with D maybe TRBD1 (6 bases). Germline-derived CDR1 and CDR2 are SGHVS and FNYEAQ. V dropped 11 bases and J dropped 7 bases, with 12 bases sitting between them. This CDR3 has 11 amino acids. CDR3: CAGGFGNTIYF. The CDR3 nucleotides read TGTGCCGGGGGCTTCGGGAACACCATATATTTT.

This rearrangement joins TRBV6-2 or TRBV6-3 to TRBJ2-3; 9 nucleotides agree with TRBD2. The CDR3 is 15 residues long. Germline CDR1 and CDR2: MNHEY and SVGEGT. Losses at the gene ends were 4 bases for V and 0 bases for J; bases not matched to a gene: 2. In DNA, the CDR3 is TGTGCCAGCAGTTTGGGACTAGCTAGCACAGATACGCAGTATTTT. Its translation: CASSLGLASTDTQYF.

V is TRBV7-2 and J is TRBJ1-5; no definite D call. CDR1 and CDR2 (germline): SGHTA, FQGNSA. The CDR3 sequence is 14 residues long. V was cut by 3 bases and J by 0 bases, with 6 bases left in between. CDR3 region: CASSFLDSNQPQHF. In DNA form, the CDR3 reads TGTGCCAGCAGCTTCTTGGATAGCAATCAGCCCCAGCATTTT.

This clone was seen once. This chain links TRBV18 with TRBJ2-7; TRBD1 might be the D (6 bases). This CDR3 is built from 21 residues. Germline V CDR1 and CDR2: KGHSH, LQKENI. V was shortened by 2 bases and J by 3 bases, with 32 bases between the two germline ends. The CDR3 sequence: CASSPDFNQGFYISRLYEQYF. The CDR3 DNA sequence: TGTGCCAGCTCACCAGATTTTAACCAGGGGTTTTACATCAGCCGACTCTACGAGCAGTACTTC.

The chain links TRBV2 to TRBJ2-1; 9 nucleotides match TRBD1. The CDR3 covers 14 residues. V lost 7 bases, J lost 8 bases, and 9 bases stayed unmatched. CDR1 and CDR2 (germline): SNHLY, FYNNEI. CDR3 sequence reads: CASKSGTGFDEQFF. In DNA form, the CDR3 reads TGTGCCAGCAAATCCGGGACAGGGTTTGATGAGCAGTTCTTC. Complete variable domain (other parts from reference TRBV2 and TRBJ2-1): EPEVTQTPSHQVTQMGQEVILRCVPISNHLYFYWYRQILGQKVEFLVSFYNNEISEKSEIFDDQFSVERPDGSNFTLKIRSTKLEDSAMYFCASKSGTGFDEQFFGPGTRLTVL.

The rearrangement uses TRBV5-1 and TRBJ1-2, with 9 bases matching TRBD1. With V trimmed by 5 bases and J by 4 bases, 9 bases remained unmatched. CDR1 is SGHRS, CDR2 YFSETQ, per germline. The CDR3 sequence is 15 residues long. This chain's CDR3 is CASSSHSGQGYGYTF. The CDR3 DNA sequence: TGCGCCAGCAGTTCACACTCGGGACAGGGCTATGGCTACACCTTC.

The V gene is TRBV9, the J gene TRBJ2-1; 7 bases align to TRBD2. The CDR3 runs 15 residues. V trimming: 3 bases; J trimming: 2 bases; junction bases outside the gene matches: 5. Germline V CDR1 and CDR2: SGDLS, YYNGEE. Here the CDR3 reads CASSGTSDPYNEQFF. CDR3 nucleotide sequence: TGTGCCAGCAGCGGTACTAGCGACCCCTACAATGAGCAGTTCTTC.